The rows below give T cell receptor beta chains drawn from one sample of a study of shared clonotypes between healthy human individuals. The protocol was immunoSEQ multiplex PCR, while the TCRdb copy is restricted to in-frame clones and leaves out a portion. The table has some 79,000 clones, about 65% seen once. Sequencing used memory CD8+ T cells sorted from blood. The receptors originated from a young man in good health. The CDR3 runs from the conserved cysteine through the conserved F or W. The order of the fields is clone size, V gene, J gene, D gene, CDR3 DNA, CDR3 protein. D genes are given only for firm matches. Where a row states a size, it is once, few, many or the class of an expanded clone; other rows omit it.

clone_size: NA; v_call: TRBV6-5; j_call: TRBJ2-1; d_call: TRBD2; cdr3_nt: TGTGCCAGCAGTTACGGGCTAGCGGGCTATGAGCAGTTCTTC; cdr3_aa: CASSYGLAGYEQFF
clone_size: NA; v_call: TRBV7-9; j_call: TRBJ2-3; d_call: TRBD2; cdr3_nt: TGTGCCAGCAGCTTAGACCGGACTAGCGGGAGTACGCAGTATTTT; cdr3_aa: CASSLDRTSGSTQYF
clone_size: NA; v_call: TRBV11-2; j_call: TRBJ1-4; d_call: TRBD1; cdr3_nt: TGTGCCAGCAGCCGCGACCGACAGGGGGAAGCAACTAATGAAAAACTGTTTTTT; cdr3_aa: CASSRDRQGEATNEKLFF
clone_size: many; v_call: TRBV7-9; j_call: TRBJ2-7; d_call: TRBD1; cdr3_nt: TGTGCCAGCAGCTTTGGGGGACAGGGCTACGAGCAGTACTTC; cdr3_aa: CASSFGGQGYEQYF
clone_size: NA; v_call: TRBV30; j_call: TRBJ2-7; d_call: NA; cdr3_nt: TGTGCCTGGAGTGTGGGCCAGGGCTACGAGCAGTACTTC; cdr3_aa: CAWSVGQGYEQYF
clone_size: NA; v_call: TRBV7-6; j_call: TRBJ2-1; d_call: NA; cdr3_nt: TGTGCCAGCAGCCCCGGGCCCGGGTACTCCTACAATGAGCAGTTCTTC; cdr3_aa: CASSPGPGYSYNEQFF
clone_size: NA; v_call: TRBV4-1; j_call: TRBJ2-5; d_call: NA; cdr3_nt: TGCGCCAGCAGCCAAGTAGCGGACCAAGAGACCCAGTACTTC; cdr3_aa: CASSQVADQETQYF
clone_size: NA; v_call: TRBV27; j_call: TRBJ2-1; d_call: TRBD2; cdr3_nt: TGTGCCAGCAGTTTAGCGGGAGGGCCTTATGAGCAGTTCTTC; cdr3_aa: CASSLAGGPYEQFF
clone_size: NA; v_call: TRBV2; j_call: TRBJ2-5; d_call: NA; cdr3_nt: TGTGCCAGCATGTGGAGGAACCAAGAGACCCAGTACTTC; cdr3_aa: CASMWRNQETQYF
clone_size: NA; v_call: TRBV27; j_call: TRBJ2-2; d_call: TRBD1; cdr3_nt: TGTGCCAGCAGTTTATGGTCACAGGGGACCGGGGAGCTGTTTTTT; cdr3_aa: CASSLWSQGTGELFF
clone_size: few; v_call: TRBV7-7; j_call: TRBJ1-1; d_call: NA; cdr3_nt: TGTGCTAGCAGCCCCGTTCTGGGAGCGAACACTGAAGCTTTCTTT; cdr3_aa: CASSPVLGANTEAFF
clone_size: many; v_call: TRBV30; j_call: TRBJ1-3; d_call: TRBD1; cdr3_nt: TGTGCCTGGAGTACAGGGGCTGGAAACACCATATATTTT; cdr3_aa: CAWSTGAGNTIYF
clone_size: NA; v_call: TRBV30; j_call: TRBJ1-5; d_call: TRBD1; cdr3_nt: TGTGCCTGGAGCCGGGACAGGGGGCCGTCGGGCAATCAGCCCCAGCATTTT; cdr3_aa: CAWSRDRGPSGNQPQHF
clone_size: medium-sized; v_call: TRBV19; j_call: TRBJ2-1; d_call: TRBD2; cdr3_nt: TGTGCCAGTAGTATAGGATTGGTAGCGGGACAGTTCTTC; cdr3_aa: CASSIGLVAGQFF
clone_size: NA; v_call: TRBV4-1; j_call: TRBJ2-3; d_call: TRBD2; cdr3_nt: TGCGCCAGCAGCCGGTCGTTCCCCTCGGGAGGAGATACGCAGTATTTT; cdr3_aa: CASSRSFPSGGDTQYF
clone_size: few; v_call: TRBV6-5; j_call: TRBJ2-7; d_call: NA; cdr3_nt: TGTGCCAGCAGCCCAGCGGCGGCTGGCTACGAGCAGTACTTC; cdr3_aa: CASSPAAAGYEQYF
clone_size: many; v_call: TRBV12-2; j_call: TRBJ1-5; d_call: NA; cdr3_nt: TGTGCAAGTCGCTTAGGGAGGGGGAATCAGCCCCAGCATTTT; cdr3_aa: CASRLGRGNQPQHF
clone_size: NA; v_call: TRBV5-1; j_call: TRBJ2-1; d_call: NA; cdr3_nt: TGCGCCAGCAGCTTGGAGGGGACCCAGTACAATGAGCAGTTCTTC; cdr3_aa: CASSLEGTQYNEQFF
clone_size: few; v_call: TRBV19; j_call: TRBJ2-1; d_call: TRBD2; cdr3_nt: TGTGCCAGTAGTATAGTCGGCGGGAGCGCCTACAATGAGCAGTTCTTC; cdr3_aa: CASSIVGGSAYNEQFF
clone_size: NA; v_call: TRBV28; j_call: TRBJ2-1; d_call: TRBD1; cdr3_nt: TGTGCCAGCAGTTCCCCAAGTACAGGGGAGAAGTTCTTC; cdr3_aa: CASSSPSTGEKFF
clone_size: NA; v_call: TRBV25-1; j_call: TRBJ2-1; d_call: TRBD2; cdr3_nt: TGTGCCAGCAGTGAAGCGCTAGCGGGAGAAGGGGATGAGCAGTTCTTC; cdr3_aa: CASSEALAGEGDEQFF
clone_size: NA; v_call: TRBV5-1; j_call: TRBJ2-5; d_call: NA; cdr3_nt: TGCGCCAGCAGCTTGGGAACAGGGAAAGAGACCCAGTACTTC; cdr3_aa: CASSLGTGKETQYF
clone_size: once; v_call: TRBV21-1; j_call: TRBJ2-3; d_call: NA; cdr3_nt: TGTGCCAGCAGCAAAAGGCGAGTCCCTCCGCAGTATTTT; cdr3_aa: CASSKRRVPPQYF
clone_size: NA; v_call: TRBV19; j_call: TRBJ2-7; d_call: TRBD1; cdr3_nt: TGTGCCAGTACCATGACAGGGGCGACCTACGAGCAGTACTTC; cdr3_aa: CASTMTGATYEQYF
clone_size: medium-sized; v_call: TRBV28; j_call: TRBJ2-3; d_call: NA; cdr3_nt: TGTGCCAGCAGCGAAGAGGAGGGAATGGTGATGGCAGATACGCAGTATTTT; cdr3_aa: CASSEEEGMVMADTQYF
clone_size: few; v_call: TRBV6-1; j_call: TRBJ2-1; d_call: NA; cdr3_nt: TGTGCCAGCAGCCCCACGCAGGGGTCCTTCGATGAGCAGTTCTTC; cdr3_aa: CASSPTQGSFDEQFF
clone_size: NA; v_call: TRBV4-2; j_call: TRBJ1-1; d_call: NA; cdr3_nt: TGTGCCAGCAGCTTAGGGGGGAACACTGAAGCTTTCTTT; cdr3_aa: CASSLGGNTEAFF
clone_size: NA; v_call: TRBV2; j_call: TRBJ1-1; d_call: NA; cdr3_nt: TGTGCCAGCAGTGACGTCAGCCCAACTTTGAACACTGAAGCTTTCTTT; cdr3_aa: CASSDVSPTLNTEAFF
clone_size: NA; v_call: TRBV6-5; j_call: TRBJ1-2; d_call: NA; cdr3_nt: TGTGCCAGCAGTTTAGACGCAGCCTATGGCTACACCTTC; cdr3_aa: CASSLDAAYGYTF
clone_size: once; v_call: TRBV29-1; j_call: TRBJ2-7; d_call: NA; cdr3_nt: TGCAGCGTTGAAGTCGGGACTCCTGTCTACGAGCAGTACTTC; cdr3_aa: CSVEVGTPVYEQYF
clone_size: NA; v_call: TRBV30; j_call: TRBJ2-7; d_call: NA; cdr3_nt: TGTGCCTGGAGTACCGGTCTTGGAATATACGAGCAGTACTTC; cdr3_aa: CAWSTGLGIYEQYF
clone_size: NA; v_call: TRBV4-3; j_call: TRBJ1-1; d_call: NA; cdr3_nt: TGCGCCAGCAGTTTTCGACGGGGCGCTAACACTGAAGCTTTCTTC; cdr3_aa: CASSFRRGANTEAFF
clone_size: once; v_call: TRBV7-2; j_call: TRBJ2-5; d_call: NA; cdr3_nt: TGTGCCAGCAGCTATGTACCGGAGACCCAGTACTTC; cdr3_aa: CASSYVPETQYF